This TCR beta chain was captured by sequencing in a study of cytomegalovirus exposure and HLA in healthy donors. General study findings and limits: Exclusion as indistinguishable affected some V segments, including TRBV6-2 and TRBV6-3.

Germline CDR1 is SGHAT and CDR2 is FQNNGV. There are 16 residues in the CDR3. The V gene end was trimmed by 5 bases and the J gene end by 1 base; junction bases not matched to a gene: 8. Only one count was recorded for this clone. Its antigen is not known. 60 Vbeta and 13 Jbeta primers were used in PCR. Sequencing used immunoSEQ multiplex PCR; TCRdb keeps in-frame clones, though not all of them. The data show roughly 180,000 clones, with 70% to 85% seen just once and approximately 1.3% held by the top ten. The TCR was taken from a woman aged 25 to 45 in good health and CMV-seropositive. The sample consisted of PBMCs. The V and J genes are TRBV11-2 and TRBJ2-3, with 8 bases matching TRBD2. This CDR3 is CASSPGLSGGTDTQYF. CDR3 nucleotides: TGTGCCAGCAGCCCTGGACTTAGCGGGGGCACAGATACGCAGTATTTT.